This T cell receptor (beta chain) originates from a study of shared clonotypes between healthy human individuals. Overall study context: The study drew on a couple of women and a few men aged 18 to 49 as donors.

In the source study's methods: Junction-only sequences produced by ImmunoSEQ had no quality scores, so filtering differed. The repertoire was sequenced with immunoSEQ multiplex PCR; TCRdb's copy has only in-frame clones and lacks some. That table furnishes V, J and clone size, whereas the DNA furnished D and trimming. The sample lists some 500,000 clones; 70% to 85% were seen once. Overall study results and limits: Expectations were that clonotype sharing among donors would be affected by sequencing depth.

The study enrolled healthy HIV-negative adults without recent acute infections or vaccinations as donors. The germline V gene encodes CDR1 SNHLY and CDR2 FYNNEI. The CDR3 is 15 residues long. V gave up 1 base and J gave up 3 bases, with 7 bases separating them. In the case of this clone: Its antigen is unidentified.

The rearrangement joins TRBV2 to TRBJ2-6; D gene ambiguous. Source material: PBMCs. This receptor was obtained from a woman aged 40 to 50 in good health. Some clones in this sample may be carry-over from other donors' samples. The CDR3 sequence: CASSEEGFGANVLTF. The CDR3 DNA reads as TGTGCCAGCAGTGAAGAGGGCTTTGGGGCCAACGTCCTGACTTTC. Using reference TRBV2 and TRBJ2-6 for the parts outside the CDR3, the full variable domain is EPEVTQTPSHQVTQMGQEVILRCVPISNHLYFYWYRQILGQKVEFLVSFYNNEISEKSEIFDDQFSVERPDGSNFTLKIRSTKLEDSAMYFCASSEEGFGANVLTFGAGSRLTVL.